The 21 T cell receptor beta chains below come from one sample, sequenced in a study of shared clonotypes between healthy human individuals. Produced via immunoSEQ multiplex PCR; TCRdb's table is partial and in-frame only. Found here are 850,000 to 1,200,000 clones, around 76% of them singletons; the top ten hold approximately 1.5%. The sample was memory CD4+ T cells sorted from blood. Subset noted: CD45RA-negative fraction. These receptors came from a man aged 18 to 35 in good health.

The rearrangement joins TRBV29-1 to TRBJ1-1; D uncertain. The CDR3 runs to 12 residues. Trimming removed 5 bases from V and 13 bases from J, with 20 bases in between. Germline V gene sequence: CDR1 SQVTM, CDR2 ANQGSEA. This CDR3 is CSVYPGISLGFF. The CDR3 DNA sequence: TGCAGCGTTTATCCAGGTATTTCCCTCGGTTTCTTT. Together with reference TRBV29-1 and TRBJ1-1, the CDR3 gives the full variable domain: SAVISQKPSRDICQRGTSLTIQCQVDSQVTMMFWYRQQPGQSLTLIATANQGSEATYESGFVIDKFPISRPNLTFSTLTVSNMSPEDSSIYLCSVYPGISLGFFGQGTRLTVV.

The chain employs TRBV6-6 and TRBJ2-3, with D possibly being TRBD2 (6 bases). The CDR3 length is 15 residues. V was clipped by 7 bases and J by 0 bases, with 14 bases between them. CDR1 is MNHNY and CDR2 is SVGAGI in the germline V gene (reference sequence). The CDR3 DNA is TGTGCCAGCACGCTACGGGGACTTAGCACAGATACGCAGTATTTT. Protein: CASTLRGLSTDTQYF.

The rearrangement links TRBV28 to TRBJ2-7; 7 positions agree with TRBD1. Germline lookup yields CDR1 MDHEN and CDR2 SYDVKM. Trimming cost V 7 bases and J 2 bases; bases outside gene matches: 8. The CDR3 is made up of 14 amino acids. The DNA for the CDR3 is TGTGCCAGCATCAAGGACAGGATTACCTACGAGCAGTACTTC. It encodes CASIKDRITYEQYF.

This chain uses TRBV6-6 with TRBJ2-7, with D possibly matching TRBD1 (7 bases). CDR1 and CDR2 (germline): MNHNY, SVGAGI (reference sequence). The CDR3 length is 13 residues. The V end lost 6 bases, the J end lost 3 bases, and 12 bases lay between the germline ends. The CDR3 DNA follows: TGTGCCAGCAGCAACAGGGGAGGCTACGAGCAGTACTTC. It encodes CASSNRGGYEQYF.

This clone was recorded only once. The chain joins TRBV5-1 to TRBJ2-1, with D possibly being TRBD1 (6 bases). Germline lookup yields CDR1 SGHRS and CDR2 YFSETQ. Trimming pared 4 bases from V and 3 bases from J, leaving 20 bases between. The CDR3 runs 17 residues. Here the CDR3 DNA reads TGCGCCAGCAGCGAGTGGGTCACAGGGCTGATCTACAATGAGCAGTTCTTC. This gives the protein CASSEWVTGLIYNEQFF.

The J gene is TRBJ2-6, the V gene TRBV10-3; TRBD1 matches at 7 bases. CDR3 size: 17 residues. Germline trimming cut 4 bases from V and 2 bases from J; bases unmatched to any gene: 8. The V gene's germline CDR1 is ENHRY and CDR2 SYGVKD. In DNA, the CDR3 is TGTGCCATCAGTGGGGGACAGCGCCTCGCTGGGGCCAACGTCCTGACTTTC. Translating gives CAISGGQRLAGANVLTF.

This clone is a singleton in its sample. This chain links TRBV6-5 with TRBJ2-5; maybe TRBD1 (7 bases). Germline CDR1 MNHEY, CDR2 SVGAGI. This CDR3 has 13 amino acids. V lost 6 bases, J lost 5 bases, and 13 bases lay in between. CDR3 sequence reads: CASRSTGRETQYF. The CDR3 coding sequence is TGTGCCAGCAGATCGACAGGGAGGGAGACCCAGTACTTC.

The chain joins TRBV5-1 to TRBJ2-1; D tentatively fits TRBD1 or TRBD2 (5 bases each). Germline CDR1 SGHRS, CDR2 YFSETQ. The V end was cut by 0 bases, the J end by 9 bases, with 13 bases between. The CDR3 covers 14 residues. The CDR3 sequence: CASSLVWGKIEQFF. The CDR3 DNA reads TGCGCCAGCAGCTTGGTTTGGGGGAAAATTGAGCAGTTCTTC.

For this clone: A read error may explain this, as a much larger clone is one base away. The V and J genes are TRBV5-1 and TRBJ1-6; a possible D gene is TRBD1 (6 bases). V lost 5 bases and J lost 7, with 16 bases in between. The CDR3 runs to 15 residues. The germline gives CDR1 SGHRS, CDR2 YFSETQ. The CDR3: CASSSLAQGNSPLHF. In DNA form, the CDR3 reads TGCGCCAGCAGTTCCCTGGCGCAGGGGAATTCACCCCTCCACTTT.

The chain couples TRBV5-5 to TRBJ1-6, with no clear D. Trimming pared 4 bases from V and 14 bases from J, leaving 16 bases between. The CDR3 sequence is 13 residues long. The germline V gene encodes CDR1 SGHKS and CDR2 YYEKEE (reference sequence). The CDR3 loop is CASSLDTSVALHF. CDR3 coding DNA: TGTGCCAGCAGCCTTGACACCTCAGTGGCCCTCCACTTT.

The rearrangement links TRBV7-9 to TRBJ2-7; no reliable D call. V was pared by 2 bases and J by 6 bases, with 5 bases between. CDR1 and CDR2 from the germline V gene are SEHNR and FQNEAQ (reference sequence). This CDR3 has 11 amino acids. Written as DNA, the CDR3 is TGTGCCAGCAGCTTAATTGGCGAGCAGTACTTC. It translates to CASSLIGEQYF.

This clone was found once. The genes are TRBV5-1 and TRBJ1-2, with D unresolved. V lost 1 base to trimming and J lost 4 bases, with 14 bases between them. There are 15 residues in the CDR3. Germline CDR1 reads SGHRS; CDR2 reads YFSETQ. CDR3 coding DNA: TGCGCCAGCAGCTTGTCTCCAGAATCCCCCTATGGCTACACCTTC. Encoded protein: CASSLSPESPYGYTF.

Of note for this clone: Additional DNA sequences in this sample encode the identical CDR3. The J gene is TRBJ1-1, the V gene TRBV4-3, with D possibly being TRBD1 (6 bases). Germline values: CDR1 LGHNA, CDR2 YSLEER. CDR3 length: 14 residues. Trimming pared 1 base from V and 3 bases from J, leaving 9 bases between. The CDR3: CASSQGEGDTEAFF. CDR3 DNA: TGCGCCAGCAGCCAAGGGGAGGGGGACACTGAAGCTTTCTTT.

The J gene is TRBJ2-1, the V gene TRBV5-1; maybe TRBD2 (6 bases). The CDR3 extends over 13 amino acids. V dropped 7 bases and J dropped 5 bases, with 13 bases sitting between them. Germline values: CDR1 SGHRS, CDR2 YFSETQ. CDR3: CASFDGGNNEQFF. The CDR3 coding sequence is TGCGCCAGCTTCGACGGGGGAAACAATGAGCAGTTCTTC. Based on the CDR3 plus reference TRBV5-1 and TRBJ2-1, the full variable domain is KAGVTQTPRYLIKTRGQQVTLSCSPISGHRSVSWYQQTPGQGLQFLFEYFSETQRNKGNFPGRFSGRQFSNSRSEMNVSTLELGDSALYLCASFDGGNNEQFFGPGTRLTVL.

This clone was picked up a small number of times. The rearrangement uses TRBV14 and TRBJ2-2; D is unclear. Per germline, CDR1 SGHDN and CDR2 FVKESK. Trimming left V 7 bases short and J 0 bases short, with 3 bases between. The length of the CDR3 is 12 residues. The CDR3 region is CASTSNTGELFF. The CDR3 DNA follows: TGTGCCAGCACTTCGAACACCGGGGAGCTGTTTTTT.

Only a few counts were recorded for this clone. V usage is TRBV2 and J usage is TRBJ2-2; weak D call: TRBD2 (5 bases). Per the germline V gene, CDR1 is SNHLY and CDR2 is FYNNEI. V was cut by 5 bases and J by 4 bases, with 11 bases left in between. This CDR3 spans 14 amino acids. CDR3 DNA: TGTGCCAGCAGTCTCGAGAGCGGCACCGGGGAGCTGTTTTTT. It codes for CASSLESGTGELFF.

The chain joins TRBV30 to TRBJ2-2; tentatively, D is TRBD2 (5 bases). The length of the CDR3 is 15 residues. V was cut by 0 bases and J by 3 bases, with 11 bases left in between. Germline lookup yields CDR1 GTSNPN and CDR2 SVGIG (reference sequence). CDR3 in amino acids: CAWSVDYLHTGELFF. DNA for the CDR3: TGTGCCTGGAGTGTAGACTACCTACACACCGGGGAGCTGTTTTTT.

The chain links TRBV5-6 to TRBJ2-7, with 8 bases aligning to TRBD2. Germline CDR1 reads SGHDT; CDR2 reads YYEEEE. The J segment lost 5 bases and the V segment lost 3 bases, leaving 7 bases of the junction unmatched. This CDR3 is 14 amino acids long. Here the CDR3 reads CASSSNGRADEQYF. Here the CDR3 DNA reads TGTGCCAGCAGCTCAAACGGGAGGGCCGACGAGCAGTACTTC.

The chain joins TRBV30 to TRBJ1-6; no clear D gene. Deletions cut 0 bases from V and 9 bases from J, with 9 bases between. This CDR3 comprises 13 residues. Germline V gene sequence: CDR1 GTSNPN, CDR2 SVGIG (reference sequence). The CDR3 sequence is CAWSVQQSSPLHF. Here the CDR3 DNA reads TGTGCCTGGAGTGTACAACAGTCTTCACCCCTCCACTTT. The whole variable domain, filled in from reference TRBV30 and TRBJ1-6, reads SQTIHQWPATLVQPVGSPLSLECTVEGTSNPNLYWYRQAAGRGLQLLFYSVGIGQISSEVPQNLSASRPQDRQFILSSKKLLLSDSGFYLCAWSVQQSSPLHFGNGTRLTVT.

The V gene is TRBV27, the J gene TRBJ1-1; 10 bases agree with TRBD1. The V gene end was trimmed by 0 bases and the J gene end by 3 bases; junction bases not matched to a gene: 13. This CDR3 spans 19 amino acids. Germline CDR1 reads MNHEY; CDR2 reads SMNVEV (reference sequence). CDR3 coding DNA: TGTGCCAGCAGTTTATCGTCCCTGGGACAGGGGATTAGAGACACTGAAGCTTTCTTT. Protein: CASSLSSLGQGIRDTEAFF.

The chain carries TRBV7-2 and TRBJ1-3; D remains unclear. This CDR3 region has 15 residues. Trimming pared 5 bases from V and 1 base from J, leaving 12 bases between. From germline, CDR1 is SGHTA and CDR2 FQGNSA. The CDR3 DNA sequence: TGTGCCAGCAGCCATCTGCGGGGTTCTGGAAACACCATATATTTT. Amino acids: CASSHLRGSGNTIYF.